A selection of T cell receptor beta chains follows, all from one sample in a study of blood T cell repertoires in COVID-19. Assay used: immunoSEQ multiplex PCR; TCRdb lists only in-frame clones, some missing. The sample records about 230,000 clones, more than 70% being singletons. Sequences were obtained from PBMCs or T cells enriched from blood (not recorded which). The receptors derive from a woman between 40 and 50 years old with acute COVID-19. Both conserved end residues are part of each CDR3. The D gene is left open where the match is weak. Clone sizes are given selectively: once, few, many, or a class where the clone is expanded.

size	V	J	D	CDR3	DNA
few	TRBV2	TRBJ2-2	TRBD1	CASSDRGRTGELFF	TGTGCCAGCTCGGACAGGGGGCGGACCGGGGAGCTGTTTTTT
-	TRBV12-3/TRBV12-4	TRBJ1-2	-	CASSLGSRGSYTF	TGTGCCAGCAGTCTAGGGTCCAGGGGAAGCTACACCTTC
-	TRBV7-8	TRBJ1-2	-	CASSPIEGGNGYTF	TGTGCCAGCAGCCCCATAGAGGGAGGGAATGGCTACACCTTC
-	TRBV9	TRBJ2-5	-	CASSVGRAQETQYF	TGTGCCAGCAGCGTAGGGAGGGCCCAAGAGACCCAGTACTTC
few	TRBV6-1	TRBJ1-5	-	CASSERGNQPQHF	TGTGCCAGCAGTGAACGGGGGAATCAGCCCCAGCATTTT
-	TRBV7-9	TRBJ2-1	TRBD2	CASSLSASGTYNEQFF	TGTGCCAGCAGCTTATCTGCTAGCGGGACCTACAATGAGCAGTTCTTC
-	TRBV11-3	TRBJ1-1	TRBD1	CASSSQGADTEAFF	TGTGCCAGCAGCTCGCAGGGGGCCGACACTGAAGCTTTCTTT
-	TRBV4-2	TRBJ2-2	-	CASSQDGGLGARSGELFF	TGTGCCAGCAGCCAAGATGGGGGACTTGGCGCTAGGTCTGGGGAGCTGTTTTTT
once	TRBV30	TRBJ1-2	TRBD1	CACRDRAYGYTF	TGTGCCTGTCGGGACAGGGCCTATGGCTACACCTTC
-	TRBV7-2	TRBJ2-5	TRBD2	CASSLVSSGPQETQYF	TGTGCCAGCAGCTTAGTGAGTAGCGGGCCCCAAGAGACCCAGTACTTC
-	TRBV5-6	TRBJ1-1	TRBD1	CASSSDRVEAFF	TGTGCCAGCAGCTCAGACAGGGTTGAAGCTTTCTTT
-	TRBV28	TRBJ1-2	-	CASSFLPVYGYTF	TGTGCCAGCAGTTTTCTTCCGGTCTATGGCTACACCTTC
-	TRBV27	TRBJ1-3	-	CASKPVGVGNTIYF	TGTGCCAGCAAACCAGTAGGGGTCGGAAACACCATATATTTT
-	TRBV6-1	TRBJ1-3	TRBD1	CASSEPDRVLTGNTIYF	TGTGCCAGCAGTGAGCCCGACAGGGTGCTTACTGGAAACACCATATATTTT
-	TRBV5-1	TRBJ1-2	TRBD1	CASKRDRGISGYTF	TGCGCCAGCAAGCGTGACAGGGGAATAAGTGGCTACACCTTC
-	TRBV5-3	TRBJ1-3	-	CARSLATGQF	TGTGCCAGAAGCTTGGCCACAGGCCAATTT
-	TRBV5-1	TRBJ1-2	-	CASSVADGPNYGYTF	TGCGCCAGCAGCGTAGCCGACGGTCCTAACTATGGCTACACCTTC
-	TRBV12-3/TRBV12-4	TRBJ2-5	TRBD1	CASGRDRGQTQYF	TGTGCCAGCGGCCGGGACAGGGGTCAGACCCAGTACTTC
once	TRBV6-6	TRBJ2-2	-	CASSALGGRNTGELFF	TGTGCCAGCAGTGCGCTCGGGGGTAGAAACACCGGGGAGCTGTTTTTT
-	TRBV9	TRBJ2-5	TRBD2	CASSARLAGGRETQYF	TGTGCCAGCAGCGCCCGACTAGCGGGGGGAAGGGAGACCCAGTACTTC
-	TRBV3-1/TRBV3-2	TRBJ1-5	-	CASSPSGGGQPQHF	TGTGCCAGCAGCCCCTCGGGGGGCGGTCAGCCCCAGCATTTT
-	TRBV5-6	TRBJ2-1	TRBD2	CASSLVGLAGDNEQFF	TGTGCCAGCAGCTTGGTAGGACTAGCGGGAGACAATGAGCAGTTCTTC
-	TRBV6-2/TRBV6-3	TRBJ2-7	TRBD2	CASSYSFSGGAHEQYF	TGTGCCAGCAGTTACTCCTTTAGCGGGGGGGCCCACGAGCAGTACTTC
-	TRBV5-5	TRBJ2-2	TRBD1	CASRGQGANTGELFF	TGTGCCAGCAGGGGACAGGGGGCGAACACCGGGGAGCTGTTTTTT
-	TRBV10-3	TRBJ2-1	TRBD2	CAIIAGGANEQFF	TGTGCCATCATTGCGGGGGGCGCAAATGAGCAGTTCTTC
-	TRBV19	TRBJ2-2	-	CASSARPGTGELFF	TGTGCCAGTAGTGCCCGTCCAGGGACCGGGGAGCTGTTTTTT
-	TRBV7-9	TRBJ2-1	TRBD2	CASSRLAGGPLEQFF	TGTGCCAGCAGCCGGCTAGCGGGGGGGCCTCTTGAGCAGTTCTTC
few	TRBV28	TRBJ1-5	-	CASSSDSIQPQHF	TGTGCCAGCAGTTCTGACAGCATCCAGCCCCAGCATTTT
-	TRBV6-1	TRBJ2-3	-	CASSEAGRTDTQYF	TGTGCCAGCAGTGAGGCAGGAAGGACAGATACGCAGTATTTT
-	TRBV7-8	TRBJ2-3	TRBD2	CASSLREGYTDTQYF	TGTGCCAGCAGCTTACGGGAGGGTTACACAGATACGCAGTATTTT
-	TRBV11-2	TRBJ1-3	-	CASSRLFPSRNTIYF	TGTGCCAGCAGCCGGCTCTTTCCTAGTAGAAACACCATATATTTT
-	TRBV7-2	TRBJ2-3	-	CASSLFSTDTQYF	TGTGCCAGCAGCTTATTTTCTACAGATACGCAGTATTTT
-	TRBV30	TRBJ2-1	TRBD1	CAWSSGGSYNEQFF	TGTGCCTGGTCGTCAGGGGGTTCCTACAATGAGCAGTTCTTC
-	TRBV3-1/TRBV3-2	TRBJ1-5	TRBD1	CASSPPGTGRQPQHF	TGTGCCAGCAGCCCCCCCGGGACAGGGAGACAGCCCCAGCATTTT
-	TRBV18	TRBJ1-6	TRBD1	CASSPPDRGPGSPLHF	TGTGCCAGCTCACCACCAGACAGGGGTCCCGGTTCACCCCTCCACTTT
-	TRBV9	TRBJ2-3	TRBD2	CASSALPGLAGGSTDTQYF	TGTGCCAGCAGCGCCTTACCGGGACTAGCGGGAGGGAGCACAGATACGCAGTATTTT
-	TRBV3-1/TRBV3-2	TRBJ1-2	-	CASSQVTANYGYTF	TGTGCCAGCAGCCAAGTCACAGCTAACTATGGCTACACCTTC
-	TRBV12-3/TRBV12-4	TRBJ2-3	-	CASSVGGGVSQYF	TGTGCCAGCTCTGTGGGAGGGGGGGTGTCGCAGTATTTT
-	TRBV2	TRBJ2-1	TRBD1	CASSAQGEDEQFF	TGTGCCAGCAGCGCACAGGGGGAGGATGAGCAGTTCTTC
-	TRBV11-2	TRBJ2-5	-	CASSTGRETQYF	TGTGCCAGCAGCACAGGACGGGAGACCCAGTACTTC
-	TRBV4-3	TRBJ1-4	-	CASSQEVREKLFF	TGCGCCAGCAGCCAAGAGGTGCGTGAAAAACTGTTTTTT
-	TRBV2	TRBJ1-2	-	CASSANREKRYTF	TGTGCCAGCTCCGCGAACAGGGAAAAGAGGTACACCTTC
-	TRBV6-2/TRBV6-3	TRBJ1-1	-	CASSFTRNTEAFF	TGTGCCAGCAGTTTTACACGGAACACTGAAGCTTTCTTT
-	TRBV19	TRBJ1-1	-	CASSIAGGAFF	TGTGCCAGTAGTATAGCCGGCGGAGCTTTCTTT
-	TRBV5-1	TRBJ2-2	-	CASSPTGNTGELFF	TGCGCCAGCAGCCCTACAGGGAACACCGGGGAGCTGTTTTTT
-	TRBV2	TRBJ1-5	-	CASSEVGGDQPQHF	TGTGCCAGCAGTGAAGTCGGGGGGGATCAGCCCCAGCATTTT
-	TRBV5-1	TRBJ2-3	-	CASSFGHGDTQYF	TGCGCCAGCAGCTTCGGACACGGGGATACGCAGTATTTT
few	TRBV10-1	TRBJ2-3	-	CASSEFGADTQYF	TGCGCCAGCAGTGAGTTCGGGGCAGATACGCAGTATTTT
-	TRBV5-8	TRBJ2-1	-	CASSRGGATYNEQFF	TGTGCCAGCAGTCGAGGCGGGGCCACCTACAATGAGCAGTTCTTC
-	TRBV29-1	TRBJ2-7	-	CSVGQGTYEQYF	TGCAGCGTTGGGCAGGGCACCTACGAGCAGTACTTC
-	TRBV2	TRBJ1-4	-	CASRVAGATNEKLFF	TGTGCCAGCAGGGTCGCCGGTGCAACTAATGAAAAACTGTTTTTT
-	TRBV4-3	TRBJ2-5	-	CASSQVRSGSMETQYF	TGCGCCAGCAGCCAAGTGAGAAGCGGCTCAATGGAGACCCAGTACTTC
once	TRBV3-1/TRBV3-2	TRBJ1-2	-	CASSPRPGGIYGYTF	TGTGCCAGCAGCCCCAGGCCAGGAGGAATATATGGCTACACCTTC
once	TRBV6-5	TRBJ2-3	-	CASSPDFPDTQYF	TGTGCCAGCAGCCCCGACTTTCCAGATACGCAGTATTTT
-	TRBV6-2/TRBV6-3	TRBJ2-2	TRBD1	CASSYSRQGDTGELFF	TGTGCCAGCAGTTACTCAAGACAGGGGGATACCGGGGAGCTGTTTTTT
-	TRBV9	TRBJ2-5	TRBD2	CASSRSGSTQETQYF	TGTGCCAGCAGCCGTAGCGGGTCCACCCAAGAGACCCAGTACTTC
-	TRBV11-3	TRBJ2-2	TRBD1	CASTAQGTGELFF	TGTGCCAGCACCGCACAGGGGACCGGGGAGCTGTTTTTT
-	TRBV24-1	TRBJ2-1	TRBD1	CATSERTGPKEQFF	TGTGCCACCAGTGAAAGGACAGGGCCGAAGGAGCAGTTCTTC
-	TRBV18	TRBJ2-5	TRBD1	CASSPGEGTGRETQYF	TGTGCCAGCTCACCAGGGGAAGGGACAGGGAGAGAGACCCAGTACTTC